This TCR beta chain stems from a study of OX40 agonist ivuxolimab in advanced cancers. Profiled with immunoSEQ multiplex PCR; TCRdb holds only in-frame clones, not every one. Among 10,000 or so clones listed, around 80% were seen once. This CDR3 is 16 amino acids long. The V and J ends lost 5 bases and 4 bases respectively, with 17 bases between them. Germline V gene data show CDR1 as PRHDT and CDR2 as FYEKMQ (reference sequence). This clone was observed once. V usage is TRBV13 and J usage is TRBJ2-2; TRBD1 might be the D (7 bases). The receptor's source is an adult with an advanced solid tumor such as melanoma, head and neck, liver or kidney cancer. The sample here was CD4+ or CD8+ T cells sorted from blood, taken in a trial of the OX40 agonist ivuxolimab. The CDR3 nucleotides read TGTGCCAGCAGCCAGCGTCAGGGGGGCAGCACCGGGGAGCTGTTTTTT. Translating it yields CASSQRQGGSTGELFF.